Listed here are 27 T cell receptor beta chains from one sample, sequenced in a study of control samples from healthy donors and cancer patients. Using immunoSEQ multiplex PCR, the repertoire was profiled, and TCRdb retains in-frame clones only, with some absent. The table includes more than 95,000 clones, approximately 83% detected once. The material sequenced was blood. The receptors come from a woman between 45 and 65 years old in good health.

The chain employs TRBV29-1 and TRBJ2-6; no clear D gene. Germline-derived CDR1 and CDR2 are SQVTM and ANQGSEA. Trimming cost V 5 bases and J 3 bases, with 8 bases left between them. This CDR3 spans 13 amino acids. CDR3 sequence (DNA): TGCAGCGTTAGCAATTTTGGGGCCAACGTCCTGACTTTC. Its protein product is CSVSNFGANVLTF. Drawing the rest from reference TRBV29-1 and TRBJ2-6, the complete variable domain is SAVISQKPSRDICQRGTSLTIQCQVDSQVTMMFWYRQQPGQSLTLIATANQGSEATYESGFVIDKFPISRPNLTFSTLTVSNMSPEDSSIYLCSVSNFGANVLTFGAGSRLTVL.

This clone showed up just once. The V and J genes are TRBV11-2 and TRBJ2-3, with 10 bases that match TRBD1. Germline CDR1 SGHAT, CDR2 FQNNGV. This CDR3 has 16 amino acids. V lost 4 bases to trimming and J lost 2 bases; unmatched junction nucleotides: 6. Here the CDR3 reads CASSSETGGFTDTQYF. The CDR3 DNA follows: TGTGCCAGCAGCTCCGAGACAGGGGGCTTCACAGATACGCAGTATTTT.

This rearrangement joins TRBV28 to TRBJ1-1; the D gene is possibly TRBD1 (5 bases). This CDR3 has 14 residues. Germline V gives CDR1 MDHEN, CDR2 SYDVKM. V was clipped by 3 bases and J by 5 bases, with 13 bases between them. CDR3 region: CASSFGLPGTEAFF. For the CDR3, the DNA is TGTGCCAGCAGTTTCGGGCTTCCAGGGACTGAAGCTTTCTTT. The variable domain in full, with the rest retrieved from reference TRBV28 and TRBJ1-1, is DVKVTQSSRYLVKRTGEKVFLECVQDMDHENMFWYRQDPGLGLRLIYFSYDVKMKEKGDIPEGYSVSREKKERFSLILESASTNQTSMYLCASSFGLPGTEAFFGQGTRLTVV.

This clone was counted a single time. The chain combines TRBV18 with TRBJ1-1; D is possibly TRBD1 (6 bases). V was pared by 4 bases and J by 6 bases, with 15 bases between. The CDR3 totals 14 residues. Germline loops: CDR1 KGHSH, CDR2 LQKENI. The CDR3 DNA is TGTGCCAGCTCACGGCAACAGGGTTCAGCTGAAGCTTTCTTT. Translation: CASSRQQGSAEAFF.

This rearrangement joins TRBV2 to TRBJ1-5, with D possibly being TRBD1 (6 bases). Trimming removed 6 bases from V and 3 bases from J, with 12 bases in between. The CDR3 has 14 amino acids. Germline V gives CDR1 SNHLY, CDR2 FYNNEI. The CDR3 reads CASRMGHSNQPQHF. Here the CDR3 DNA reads TGTGCCAGCAGGATGGGACACTCCAATCAGCCCCAGCATTTT.

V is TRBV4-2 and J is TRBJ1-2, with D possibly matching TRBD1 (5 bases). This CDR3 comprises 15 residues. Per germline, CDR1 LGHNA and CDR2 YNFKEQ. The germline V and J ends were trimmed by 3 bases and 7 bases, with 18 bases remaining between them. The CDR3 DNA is TGTGCCAGCAGCCAGGGGACTGCCGAAATCCGTGGCTACACCTTC. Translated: CASSQGTAEIRGYTF.

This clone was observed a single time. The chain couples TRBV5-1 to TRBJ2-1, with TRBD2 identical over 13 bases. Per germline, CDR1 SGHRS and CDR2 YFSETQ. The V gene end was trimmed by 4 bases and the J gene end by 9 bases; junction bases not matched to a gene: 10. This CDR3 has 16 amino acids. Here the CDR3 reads CASSPRTSGGQGEQFF. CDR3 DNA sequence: TGCGCCAGCAGCCCTAGGACTAGCGGGGGTCAGGGTGAGCAGTTCTTC.

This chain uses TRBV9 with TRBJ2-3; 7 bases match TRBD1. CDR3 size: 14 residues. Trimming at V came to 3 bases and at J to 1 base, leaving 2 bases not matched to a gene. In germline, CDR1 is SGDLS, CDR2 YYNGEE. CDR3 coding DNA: TGTGCCAGCAGCGACGGACAGGGCACAGATACGCAGTATTTT. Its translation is CASSDGQGTDTQYF.

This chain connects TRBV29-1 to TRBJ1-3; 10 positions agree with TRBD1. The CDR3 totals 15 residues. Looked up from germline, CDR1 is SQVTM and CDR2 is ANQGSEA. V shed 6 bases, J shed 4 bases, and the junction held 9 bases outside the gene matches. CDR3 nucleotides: TGCAGCGTGGCGACAGGGGGCGGAGGAGGAAACACCATATATTTT. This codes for CSVATGGGGGNTIYF. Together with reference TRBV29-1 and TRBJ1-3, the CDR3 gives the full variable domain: SAVISQKPSRDICQRGTSLTIQCQVDSQVTMMFWYRQQPGQSLTLIATANQGSEATYESGFVIDKFPISRPNLTFSTLTVSNMSPEDSSIYLCSVATGGGGGNTIYFGEGSWLTVV.

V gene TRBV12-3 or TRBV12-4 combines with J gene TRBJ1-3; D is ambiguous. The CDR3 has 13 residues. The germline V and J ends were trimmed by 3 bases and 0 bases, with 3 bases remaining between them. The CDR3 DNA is TGTGCCAGCAGTTTGAGCTCTGGAAACACCATATATTTT. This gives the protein CASSLSSGNTIYF.

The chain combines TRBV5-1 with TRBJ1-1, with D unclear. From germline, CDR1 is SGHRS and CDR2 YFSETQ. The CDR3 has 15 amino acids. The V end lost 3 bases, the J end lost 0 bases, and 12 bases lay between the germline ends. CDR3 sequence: CASSSDRTLNTEAFF. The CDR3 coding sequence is TGCGCCAGCAGCTCGGACCGGACTCTGAACACTGAAGCTTTCTTT.

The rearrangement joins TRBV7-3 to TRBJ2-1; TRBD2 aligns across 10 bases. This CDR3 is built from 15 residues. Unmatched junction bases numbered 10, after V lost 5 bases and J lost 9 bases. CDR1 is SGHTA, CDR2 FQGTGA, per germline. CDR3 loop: CASSPALAGVGEQFF. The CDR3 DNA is TGTGCCAGCAGCCCCGCGCTAGCGGGAGTCGGTGAGCAGTTCTTC.

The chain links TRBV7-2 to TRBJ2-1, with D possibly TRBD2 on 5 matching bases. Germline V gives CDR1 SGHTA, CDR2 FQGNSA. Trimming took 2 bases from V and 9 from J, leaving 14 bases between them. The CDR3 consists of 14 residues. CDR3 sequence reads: CASSLSPLAGEQFF. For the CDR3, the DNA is TGTGCCAGCAGCTTAAGCCCGCTAGCTGGTGAGCAGTTCTTC.

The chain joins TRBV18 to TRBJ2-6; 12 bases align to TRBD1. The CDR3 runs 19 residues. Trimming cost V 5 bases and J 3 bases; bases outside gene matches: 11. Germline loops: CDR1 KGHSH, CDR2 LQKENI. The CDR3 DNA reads TGTGCCAGCTCAACCTTGGGACAGGGGGCTGAATTTGGGGCCAACGTCCTGACTTTC. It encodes CASSTLGQGAEFGANVLTF.

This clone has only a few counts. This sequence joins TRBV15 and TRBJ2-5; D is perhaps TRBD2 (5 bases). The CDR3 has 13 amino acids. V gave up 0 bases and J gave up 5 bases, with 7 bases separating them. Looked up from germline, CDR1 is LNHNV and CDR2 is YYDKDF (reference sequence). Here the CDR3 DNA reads TGTGCCACCAGCAGAGACCAGCGGGAGACCCAGTACTTC. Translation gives CATSRDQRETQYF.

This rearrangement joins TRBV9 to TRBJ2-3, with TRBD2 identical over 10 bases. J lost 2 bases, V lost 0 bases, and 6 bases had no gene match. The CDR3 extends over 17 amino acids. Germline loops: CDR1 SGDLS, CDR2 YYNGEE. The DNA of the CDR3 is TGTGCCAGCAGCGTAGTCGATAGCGGGGGGTTCACAGATACGCAGTATTTT. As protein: CASSVVDSGGFTDTQYF.

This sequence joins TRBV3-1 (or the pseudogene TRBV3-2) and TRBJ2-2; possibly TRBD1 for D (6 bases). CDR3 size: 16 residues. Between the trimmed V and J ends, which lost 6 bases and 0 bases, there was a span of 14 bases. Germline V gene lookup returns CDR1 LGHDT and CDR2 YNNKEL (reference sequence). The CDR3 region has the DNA TGTGCCAGCAGAAAGGGGACAAACTCGAACACCGGGGAGCTGTTTTTT. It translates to CASRKGTNSNTGELFF.

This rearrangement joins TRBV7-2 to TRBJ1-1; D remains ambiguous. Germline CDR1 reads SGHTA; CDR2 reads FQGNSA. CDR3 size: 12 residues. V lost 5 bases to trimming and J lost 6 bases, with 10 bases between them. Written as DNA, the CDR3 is TGTGCCAGCAGCCAAAGAAGGGCTGAAGCTTTCTTT. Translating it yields CASSQRRAEAFF.

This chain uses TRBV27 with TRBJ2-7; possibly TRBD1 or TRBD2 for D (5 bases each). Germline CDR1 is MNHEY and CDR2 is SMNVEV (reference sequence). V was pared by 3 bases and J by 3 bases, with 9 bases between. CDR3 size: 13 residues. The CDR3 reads CASSFGTNYEQYF. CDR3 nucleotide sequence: TGTGCCAGCAGTTTCGGGACCAACTACGAGCAGTACTTC.

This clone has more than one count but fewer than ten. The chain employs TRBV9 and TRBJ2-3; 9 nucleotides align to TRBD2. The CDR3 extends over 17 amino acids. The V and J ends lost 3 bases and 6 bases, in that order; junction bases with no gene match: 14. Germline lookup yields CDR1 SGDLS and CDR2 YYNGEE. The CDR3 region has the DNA TGTGCCAGCAGCGCCCGAACGGGGCTAGCGGGATCGGATACGCAGTATTTT. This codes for CASSARTGLAGSDTQYF.

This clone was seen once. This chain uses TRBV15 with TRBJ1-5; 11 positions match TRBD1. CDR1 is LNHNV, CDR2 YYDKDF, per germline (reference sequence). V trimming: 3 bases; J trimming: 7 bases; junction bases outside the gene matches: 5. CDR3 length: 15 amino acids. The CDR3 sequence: CATSRDRTGGQPQHF. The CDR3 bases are TGTGCCACCAGCAGGGATCGGACAGGGGGCCAGCCCCAGCATTTT.

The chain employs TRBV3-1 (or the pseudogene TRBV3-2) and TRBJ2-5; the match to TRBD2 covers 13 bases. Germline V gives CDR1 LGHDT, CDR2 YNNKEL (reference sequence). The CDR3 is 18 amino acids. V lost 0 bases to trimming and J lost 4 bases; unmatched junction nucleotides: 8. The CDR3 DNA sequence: TGTGCCAGCAGCCAAGATCCTCAACTAGCGGGGGGGCCAGAGACCCAGTACTTC. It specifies CASSQDPQLAGGPETQYF.

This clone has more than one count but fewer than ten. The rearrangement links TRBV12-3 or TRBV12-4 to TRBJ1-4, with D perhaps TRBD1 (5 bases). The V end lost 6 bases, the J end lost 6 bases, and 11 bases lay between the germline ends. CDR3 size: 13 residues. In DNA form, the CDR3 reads TGTGCCAGCAGCCGCGGGGGTTATGAAAAACTGTTTTTT. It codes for CASSRGGYEKLFF.

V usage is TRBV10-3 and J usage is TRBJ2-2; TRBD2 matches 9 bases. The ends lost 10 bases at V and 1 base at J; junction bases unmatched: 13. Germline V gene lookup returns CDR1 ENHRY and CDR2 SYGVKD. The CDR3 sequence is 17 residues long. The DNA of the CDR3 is TGTGCCAGCATCTCGTCTATAGCGGGAGTGAACACCGGGGAGCTGTTTTTT. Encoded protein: CASISSIAGVNTGELFF.

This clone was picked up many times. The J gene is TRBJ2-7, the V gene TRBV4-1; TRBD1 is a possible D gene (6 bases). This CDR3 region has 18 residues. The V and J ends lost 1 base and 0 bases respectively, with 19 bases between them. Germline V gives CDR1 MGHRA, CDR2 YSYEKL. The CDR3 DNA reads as TGCGCCAGCAGCCAAGTGGGGGCGGTGGGGCCGAGCTCCTACGAGCAGTACTTC. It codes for CASSQVGAVGPSSYEQYF.

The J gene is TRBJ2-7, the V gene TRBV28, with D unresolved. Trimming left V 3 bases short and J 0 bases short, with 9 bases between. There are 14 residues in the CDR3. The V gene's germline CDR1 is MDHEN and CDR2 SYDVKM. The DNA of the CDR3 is TGTGCCAGCAGTTTGCTTAGGAGCTCCTACGAGCAGTACTTC. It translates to CASSLLRSSYEQYF.

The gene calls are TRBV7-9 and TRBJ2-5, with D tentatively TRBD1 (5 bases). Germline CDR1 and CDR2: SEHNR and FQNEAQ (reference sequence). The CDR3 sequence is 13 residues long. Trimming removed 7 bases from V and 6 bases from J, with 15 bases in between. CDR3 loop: CASTRQGEKTQYF. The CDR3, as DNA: TGTGCCAGCACGCGTCAGGGCGAAAAGACCCAGTACTTC.